Given below is one T cell receptor (beta chain) in context. This sample stems from a study of blood T cell repertoires in COVID-19. Study background: From the United States, Italy and Spain came samples of acute and convalescent COVID-19. PBMCs, B-cell-depleted T cells, or T cells were the source of the cDNA or gDNA that made up the material.

Original processing methods: Amplification of reference gene primers provided the estimated nucleated cell counts. Repertoires were generated with immunoSEQ multiplex PCR, while TCRdb's copy carries only in-frame clones and drops some. V and J calls and clone size are copied from that table; D and trimming were computed from the DNA. The data contain about 150,000 clones, 75% to 85% of them singletons. V trimming: 11 bases; J trimming: 8 bases; junction bases outside the gene matches: 13. The CDR3 is made up of 14 amino acids. The germline CDR1 and CDR2 sequences are MNHEY and SVGAGI. The chain uses TRBV6-5 and TRBJ2-1, with 9 bases aligning to TRBD2. This TCR was sampled from a woman in her 50s with acute or convalescent COVID-19. Specimen: peripheral blood. CDR3 sequence: CAASRGLARDEQFF. The CDR3 bases are TGTGCCGCTTCGAGGGGACTAGCTCGCGATGAGCAGTTCTTC.